One T cell receptor beta chain is described in this entry. Its antigen is currently unknown. This sample was included in a study of blood T cells in healthy people across ages. About 10 milliliters of peripheral blood were drawn from each donor into EDTA-treated tubes. Per-sample yields of isolated PBMCs were at least 7 million. Study results and caveats: Fewer expanded clones and more diversity marked long-lived versus aged donors.

Sample-barcoded 5' priming and a J-beta primer mix drove a second PCR of 7 to 11 cycles. Samples each returned at least 2.5 million CDR3-containing paired-end reads. TCRdb redid the calling of the 5' RACE reads with MiXCR, one entry per CDR3 protein. The repertoire includes over 1,500,000 distinct CDR3 sequences, about 50% of them detected once, and over 2% sits in the top ten. Trimming at V came to 6 bases and at J to 0 bases, leaving 4 bases not matched to a gene. The CDR3 is 14 amino acids. Germline values: CDR1 LGHNA, CDR2 YSLEER. This TCR was recovered from a woman in her 40s in good health. This chain connects TRBV4-3 to TRBJ2-7, with 8 bases that match TRBD1. Sample: blood. For the CDR3, the DNA is TGCGCCAGCAGAAGGACAGGGCTCTCCTACGAGCAGTACTTC. Amino acid sequence: CASRRTGLSYEQYF.